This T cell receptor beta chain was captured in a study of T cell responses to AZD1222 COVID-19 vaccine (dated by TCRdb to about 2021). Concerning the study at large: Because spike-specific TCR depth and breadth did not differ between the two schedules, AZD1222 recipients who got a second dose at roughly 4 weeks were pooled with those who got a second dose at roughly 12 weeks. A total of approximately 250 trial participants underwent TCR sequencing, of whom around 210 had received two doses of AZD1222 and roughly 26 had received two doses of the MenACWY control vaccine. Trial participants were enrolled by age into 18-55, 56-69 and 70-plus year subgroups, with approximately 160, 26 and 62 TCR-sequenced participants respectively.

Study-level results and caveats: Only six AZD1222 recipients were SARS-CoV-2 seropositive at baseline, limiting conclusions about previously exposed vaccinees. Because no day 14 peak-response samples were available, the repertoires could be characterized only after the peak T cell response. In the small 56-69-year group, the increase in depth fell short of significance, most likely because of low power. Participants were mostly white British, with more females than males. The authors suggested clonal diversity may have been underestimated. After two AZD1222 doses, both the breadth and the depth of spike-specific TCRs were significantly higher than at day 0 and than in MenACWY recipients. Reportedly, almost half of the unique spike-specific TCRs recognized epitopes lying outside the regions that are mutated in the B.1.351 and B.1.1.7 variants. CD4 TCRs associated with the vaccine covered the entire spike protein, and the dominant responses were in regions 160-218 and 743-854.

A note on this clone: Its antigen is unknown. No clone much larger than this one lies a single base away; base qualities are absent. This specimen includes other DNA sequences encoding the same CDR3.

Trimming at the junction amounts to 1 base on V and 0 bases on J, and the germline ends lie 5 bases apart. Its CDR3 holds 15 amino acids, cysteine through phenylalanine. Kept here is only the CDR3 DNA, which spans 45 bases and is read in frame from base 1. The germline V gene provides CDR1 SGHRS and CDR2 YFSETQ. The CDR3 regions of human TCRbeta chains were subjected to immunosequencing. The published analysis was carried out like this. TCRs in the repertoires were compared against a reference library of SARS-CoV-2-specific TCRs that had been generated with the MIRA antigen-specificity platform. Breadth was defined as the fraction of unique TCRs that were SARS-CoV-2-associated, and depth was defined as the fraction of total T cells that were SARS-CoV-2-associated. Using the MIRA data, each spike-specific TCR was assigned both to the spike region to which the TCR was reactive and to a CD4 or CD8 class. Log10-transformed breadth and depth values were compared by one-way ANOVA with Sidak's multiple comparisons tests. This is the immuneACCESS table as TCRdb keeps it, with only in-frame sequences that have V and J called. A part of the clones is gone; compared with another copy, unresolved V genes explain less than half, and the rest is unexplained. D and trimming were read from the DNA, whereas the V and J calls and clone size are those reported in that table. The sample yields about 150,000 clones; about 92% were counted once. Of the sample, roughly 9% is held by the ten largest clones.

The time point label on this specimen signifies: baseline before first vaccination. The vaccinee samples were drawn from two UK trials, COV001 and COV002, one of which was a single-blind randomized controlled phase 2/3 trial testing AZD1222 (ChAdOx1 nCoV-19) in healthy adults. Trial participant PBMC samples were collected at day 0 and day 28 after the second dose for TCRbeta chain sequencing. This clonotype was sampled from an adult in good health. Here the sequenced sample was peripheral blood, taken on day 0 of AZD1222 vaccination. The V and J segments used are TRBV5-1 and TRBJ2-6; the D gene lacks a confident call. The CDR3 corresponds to CASSLIGSGANVLTF. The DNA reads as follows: TGCGCCAGCAGCTTGATAGGCTCTGGGGCCAACGTCCTGACTTTC.